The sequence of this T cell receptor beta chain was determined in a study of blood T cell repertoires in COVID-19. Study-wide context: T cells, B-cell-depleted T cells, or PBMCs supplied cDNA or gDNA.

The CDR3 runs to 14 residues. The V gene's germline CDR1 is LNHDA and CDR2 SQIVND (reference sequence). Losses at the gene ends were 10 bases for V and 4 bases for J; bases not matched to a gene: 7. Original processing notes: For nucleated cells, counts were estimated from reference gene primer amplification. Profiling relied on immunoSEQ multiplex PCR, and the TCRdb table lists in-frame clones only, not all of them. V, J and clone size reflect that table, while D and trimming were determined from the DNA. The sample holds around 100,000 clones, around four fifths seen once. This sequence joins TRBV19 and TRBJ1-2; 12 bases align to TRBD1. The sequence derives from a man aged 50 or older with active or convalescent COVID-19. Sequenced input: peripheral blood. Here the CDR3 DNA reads TGTGCCACCCTAACGGGACAGGGGGCCTATGGCTACACCTTC. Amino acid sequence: CATLTGQGAYGYTF.